Below are 16 T cell receptor beta chains sequenced from a single sample in a study of T cell responses to AZD1222 COVID-19 vaccine. This table comes from immunoSEQ multiplex PCR, and its TCRdb copy is limited to in-frame clones, with some not included. The table has approximately 160,000 clones, 88% seen once. The sequencing used peripheral blood, collected on day 0 of MenACWY control vaccination. These receptors were obtained from an adult in good health.

CDR3 DNA: TGTGCCAGCAGCGAAACTAGCGGGGATACCTACGAGCAGTACTTC. Residues: CASSETSGDTYEQYF. This chain links TRBV9 with TRBJ2-7, with 10 bases fitting TRBD2. Trimming at V came to 3 bases and at J to 2 bases, leaving 5 bases not matched to a gene. Germline values: CDR1 SGDLS, CDR2 YYNGEE. This CDR3 has 15 residues.

The chain carries TRBV5-1 and TRBJ2-5; 13 bases fit TRBD2. J lost 4 bases, V lost 2 bases, and 5 bases had no gene match. Germline CDR1 reads SGHRS; CDR2 reads YFSETQ. The CDR3 is 16 residues long. CDR3 in DNA: TGCGCCAGCAGCTTCGGGGGACTAGCGGGACGAGAGACCCAGTACTTC. It encodes CASSFGGLAGRETQYF.

Only one count was recorded for this clone. This rearrangement joins TRBV13 to TRBJ2-4; D may match TRBD1 or TRBD2 (5 bases each). The CDR3 sequence is 13 residues long. The germline gives CDR1 PRHDT, CDR2 FYEKMQ (reference sequence). The ends were cut back, 1 base at V and 8 bases at J, with 9 bases in the middle. The CDR3, as DNA: TGTGCCAGCAGCTTAGATAGGGGAGACATTCAGTACTTC. It is translated as CASSLDRGDIQYF.

This clone came up a few times. The chain couples TRBV19 to TRBJ2-1; 7 bases line up with TRBD2. The CDR3 spans 15 residues. J gave up 7 bases and V 2 bases, and 8 bases lay outside the gene matches. The V gene's germline CDR1 is LNHDA and CDR2 SQIVND (reference sequence). The CDR3 sequence: CASSITSGIINEQFF. DNA for the CDR3: TGTGCCAGTAGTATAACCAGCGGGATAATTAATGAGCAGTTCTTC.

This rearrangement joins TRBV9 to TRBJ2-5; TRBD2 matches at 7 bases. Trimming removed 4 bases from V and 2 bases from J; junction bases left unmatched: 5. Looked up from germline, CDR1 is SGDLS and CDR2 is YYNGEE. CDR3 length: 14 amino acids. DNA of the CDR3: TGTGCCAGCAGCTCCTCCGGGGGGCAAGAGACCCAGTACTTC. Protein product: CASSSSGGQETQYF.

This chain uses TRBV6-5 with TRBJ2-7, with D possibly TRBD2 on 5 matching bases. The CDR3 is 13 residues long. The V gene lost 7 bases and the J gene lost 0 bases, with 10 bases spanning the gap. From germline, CDR1 is MNHEY and CDR2 SVGAGI. CDR3 nucleotide sequence: TGTGCCAGCACCCCGGCGGGCTCCTACGAGCAGTACTTC. Translating gives CASTPAGSYEQYF.

J is TRBJ1-5 and V is TRBV10-1; 7 bases are shared with TRBD1. CDR1 is WNHNN and CDR2 is SYGVQD in the germline V gene (reference sequence). V lost 6 bases and J lost 0; bases outside the gene matches: 5. The CDR3 runs 15 residues. The CDR3 DNA sequence: TGCGCCAGCAGAGATGGACAGGATAGCAATCAGCCCCAGCATTTT. It codes for CASRDGQDSNQPQHF.

The CDR3 here is CASSLGVDEQYF. CDR3 nucleotides: TGTGCCAGCAGCTTAGGTGTAGACGAGCAGTACTTC. This chain uses TRBV7-6 with TRBJ2-7; D not resolved. The CDR3 loop spans 12 amino acids. Germline lookup yields CDR1 SGHVS and CDR2 FNYEAQ. V was cut by 1 base and J by 5 bases, with 6 bases left in between.

The V gene is TRBV30, the J gene TRBJ2-1, with D hard to call. Trimming stripped 3 bases from V and 6 bases from J, with 6 bases between. This CDR3 region has 11 residues. The germline V gene has CDR1 GTSNPN and CDR2 SVGIG (reference sequence). CDR3 residues: CAWRWGNEQFF. The CDR3 coding sequence is TGTGCCTGGAGATGGGGCAATGAGCAGTTCTTC.

The chain employs TRBV7-2 and TRBJ2-2; D remains unclear. The length of the CDR3 is 16 residues. Trimming took off 3 bases at V and 4 bases at J, with 15 bases between the two ends. Germline V lookup: CDR1 SGHTA, CDR2 FQGNSA. The CDR3 region has the DNA TGTGCCAGCAGCTTGCGTCGCCGATCGAGCACCGGGGAGCTGTTTTTT. Its protein product is CASSLRRRSSTGELFF.

The V call is TRBV12-3 or TRBV12-4, the J call TRBJ1-2; D is possibly TRBD1 (6 bases). The CDR3 spans 13 residues. V lost 6 bases, J lost 4 bases, and 12 bases lay in between. The CDR3 region is CASRAQGPYGYTF. DNA for the CDR3: TGTGCCAGCAGGGCCCAGGGGCCCTATGGCTACACCTTC.

This clone showed up just once. J is TRBJ1-2 and V is TRBV3-1 (or the pseudogene TRBV3-2); unclear D gene. The CDR3 runs 13 residues. Trimming took off 5 bases at V and 2 bases at J, with 9 bases between the two ends. CDR1 is LGHDT, CDR2 YNNKEL, per germline (reference sequence). The CDR3 DNA reads TGTGCCAGCAGCTGGACGGTAAACTATGGCTACACCTTC. Translating gives CASSWTVNYGYTF.

V and J are TRBV18 and TRBJ1-2; TRBD1 matches at 9 bases. This CDR3 is built from 16 residues. The germline V gene has CDR1 KGHSH and CDR2 LQKENI. Trimming took 6 bases from V and 5 from J; bases not matched to a gene: 13. The CDR3 DNA is TGTGCCAGCTCCCTGCAACCGGGACAGGGATCTTATGGCTACACCTTC. Translating it yields CASSLQPGQGSYGYTF.

The chain recombines TRBV18 with TRBJ2-5; D remains ambiguous. Germline V gene lookup returns CDR1 KGHSH and CDR2 LQKENI. With 3 bases removed from V and 1 base from J, the gap between germline ends came to 3 bases. The CDR3 length is 12 residues. The CDR3 region is CASSPLQETQYF. In DNA form, the CDR3 reads TGTGCCAGCTCACCCCTCCAAGAGACCCAGTACTTC. Full variable domain (rest looked up from reference TRBV18 and TRBJ2-5): NAGVMQNPRHLVRRRGQEARLRCSPMKGHSHVYWYRQLPEEGLKFMVYLQKENIIDESGMPKERFSAEFPKEGPSILRIQQVVRGDSAAYFCASSPLQETQYFGPGTRLLVL.

The gene calls are TRBV6-1 and TRBJ2-2; TRBD2 matches 11 bases. Germline loops: CDR1 MNHNS, CDR2 SASEGT. Unmatched junction bases numbered 5, after V lost 4 bases and J lost 1 base. The CDR3 sequence is 17 residues long. CDR3 in DNA: TGTGCCAGCAGTGCGAAGACTAGCGGGGTGAACACCGGGGAGCTGTTTTTT. Residues: CASSAKTSGVNTGELFF.

The chain employs TRBV28 and TRBJ2-7, with TRBD2 identical over 15 bases. The CDR3 sequence is 17 residues long. V trimming: 8 bases; J trimming: 6 bases; junction bases outside the gene matches: 14. CDR1 MDHEN and CDR2 SYDVKM come from the germline V gene. CDR3 residues: CASDNFGLAGGPGEQYF. CDR3 coding DNA: TGTGCCAGCGACAACTTTGGACTAGCGGGAGGGCCAGGCGAGCAGTACTTC.